This T cell receptor (beta chain) was captured in a study of cytomegalovirus exposure and HLA in healthy donors (dated by TCRdb to 2017 to 2019). Broadly, across the study: A later analysis indicated that the 130 or so validation repertoires were generated on the platform also employed for the 720 or so repertoires of the first cohort. The study aimed to test whether cataloging public T cell receptors could reveal signatures of past pathogen exposure. In addition to the first cohort of 650 to 800 subjects, a separate validation cohort of 130 or so different subjects was used. High-throughput TCR immunosequencing, statistical association of individual TCRs with disease status, and machine learning were combined to predict cytomegalovirus infection status.

In regard to this clone: Its antigen has not been determined. Nothing much larger sits one base from this clone, and base qualities are not available.

The donors were included in the validation cohort of 120 subjects, a group kept apart from the approximately 700-subject first cohort. On the study overall, not on this receptor specifically: The classifier was reported to diagnose cytomegalovirus status with high specificity and sensitivity in both the original and validation cohorts. Across donors, most TCR sequences were observed very rarely, whereas some public TCRs were present in many individuals. Of the cluster scores, about 94% were above 0 in a later analysis, which found that TCRs clustered in the first cohort also tended to co-occur in the 90 to 150 validation repertoires. It was suggested by the authors that the approach could potentially be generalized to other disease states and immunological phenotypes. A few of the identified cytomegalovirus-associated TCR beta chains were confirmed in vitro to be specific for cytomegalovirus antigens. A later analysis lacked HLA typing for the validation cohort, so it scored co-occurrence in that cohort across all 120 repertoires. The study gave a list of 150 to 200 TCR beta chains associated with cytomegalovirus.

From the germline V gene, CDR1 is SNHLY and CDR2 is FYNNEI. CDR3 length: 12 amino acids, cysteine to phenylalanine. Only the CDR3 DNA is retained, 36 bases long and in frame from the first base. Cut back by 1 base and 11 bases, the V and J ends lie 9 bases apart. The library relied on the immunoSEQ multiplex PCR assay. Per the authors' processing: A statistical classification framework was built for diagnosing cytomegalovirus status from the catalog of TCR beta chain sequences. TCRdb provides this immuneACCESS table in a form limited to in-frame rearrangements. Some clones are lacking; in checked studies, under half of them reflect an unresolved V gene, and why the rest are absent is not known. The D gene and trimming were derived from the DNA, and the V and J assignments and clone size from that table. Within this sample are some 70,000 clones, with over 80% of them counted one time only. The ten top clones hold around 2.9% of the sample.

Sequences were obtained from PBMCs. This TCR was sampled from a man aged 30-40 years in good health and CMV-seronegative. The rearrangement combines TRBV2 with TRBJ2-1; a tentative D match to TRBD1 spans 5 bases. The CDR3 protein sequence reads: CASSEEGEKQFF. The sequenced DNA is TGTGCCAGCAGTGAAGAAGGGGAAAAGCAGTTCTTC.